This T cell receptor (beta chain) was captured by sequencing in a study of CD8+ T cells in alopecia areata. Extracted RNA was reverse transcribed into cDNA, the sequencing template. The protocol was immunoSEQ multiplex PCR, while the TCRdb copy is restricted to in-frame clones and leaves out a portion. The sample gives approximately 210,000 clones, approximately 65% of which show up once; 1% to 1.5% is in the top ten. The treatment here: oral pan-JAK inhibitor, 5-10 mg twice daily. The V end lost 3 bases, the J end lost 1 base, and 8 bases lay between the germline ends. CDR1 SGHRS and CDR2 YFSETQ come from the germline V gene. The length of the CDR3 is 13 residues.

This sequence joins TRBV5-1 and TRBJ2-7; D might be TRBD1 or TRBD2, each matching 5 bases. The sequenced sample was CD4+ T cells sorted from blood, obtained between weeks 43 and 45, from a patient treated with tofacitinib. The sequence came from a human donor with alopecia areata. As DNA, the CDR3 is TGCGCCAGCAGCTGGGACCGATCCTACGAGCAGTACTTC. Its translation is CASSWDRSYEQYF.